This T cell receptor beta chain came from a study of OX40 agonist ivuxolimab in advanced cancers. Background on the study: Patients receiving dose escalation had hepatocellular carcinoma, melanoma, renal cell or head and neck cancer.

Germline assignment: CDR1 SEHNR and CDR2 FQNEAQ (reference sequence). The CDR3 spans 13 residues. Clones were read by immunoSEQ multiplex PCR, and TCRdb kept only the in-frame ones, dropping some. The sample holds roughly 15,000 clones, around three quarters seen once. This material consisted of CD4+ or CD8+ T cells sorted from blood, taken in a trial of the OX40 agonist ivuxolimab. This receptor was identified in an adult with an advanced solid tumor such as melanoma, head and neck, liver or kidney cancer. This chain links TRBV7-9 with TRBJ2-5; D is unresolved. The J call may be wrong; the DNA end is better matched by TRBJ2-7. The CDR3 protein is CASRSGPNHEQYF. As DNA, the CDR3 is TGTGCCAGCAGATCCGGGCCGAACCACGAGCAGTACTTC.